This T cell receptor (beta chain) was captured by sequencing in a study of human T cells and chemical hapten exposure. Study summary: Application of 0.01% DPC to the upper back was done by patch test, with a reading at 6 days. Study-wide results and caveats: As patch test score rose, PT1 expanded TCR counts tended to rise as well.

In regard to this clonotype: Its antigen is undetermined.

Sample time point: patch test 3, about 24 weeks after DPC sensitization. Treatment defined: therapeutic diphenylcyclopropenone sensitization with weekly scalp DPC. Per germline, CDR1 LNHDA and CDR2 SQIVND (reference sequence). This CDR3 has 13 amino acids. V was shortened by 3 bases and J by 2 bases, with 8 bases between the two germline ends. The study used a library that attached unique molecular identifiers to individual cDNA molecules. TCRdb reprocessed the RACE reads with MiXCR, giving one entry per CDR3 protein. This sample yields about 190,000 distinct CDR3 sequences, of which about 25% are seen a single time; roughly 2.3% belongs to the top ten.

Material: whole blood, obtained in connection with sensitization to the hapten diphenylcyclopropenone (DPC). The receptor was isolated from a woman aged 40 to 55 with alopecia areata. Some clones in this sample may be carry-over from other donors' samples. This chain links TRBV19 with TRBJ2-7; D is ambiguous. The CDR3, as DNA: TGTGCCAGTAGTATCGACCTTGCCTACGAGCAGTACTTC. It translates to CASSIDLAYEQYF.